Sequencing of this TCR beta chain was carried out in a study of blood T cell repertoires in COVID-19. This CDR3 comprises 14 residues. The J segment lost 4 bases and the V segment lost 4 bases, leaving 5 bases of the junction unmatched. Germline V gives CDR1 KGHSH, CDR2 LQKENI. The method was immunoSEQ multiplex PCR; TCRdb's version includes in-frame clones alone and lacks a portion of them. This table has roughly 280,000 clones, around 86% appearing once. The chain uses TRBV18 and TRBJ2-7; 9 bases are a match to TRBD1. The sequence was collected from a man aged 35-49 years with active or convalescent COVID-19. The sequencing input was peripheral blood. The CDR3 loop reads CASSQGGQGYEQYF. CDR3 coding DNA: TGTGCCAGCTCACAAGGGGGACAGGGTTACGAGCAGTACTTC.